This entry concerns a single T cell receptor beta chain. This sample was included in a study of blood T cell repertoires in COVID-19. Looking at the study overall: Acute and convalescent COVID-19 specimens originated in the United States, Italy and Spain.

Authors' data handling: Researchers report that nucleated cell counts were estimated from reference gene primer amplification. Measured with immunoSEQ multiplex PCR; TCRdb has only the in-frame clones, and not every one. From that table come the V and J calls and clone size; the DNA was used to work out D and trimming. The repertoire holds 200,000 to 250,000 clones, with 70% to 90% as singletons. V gave up 4 bases and J gave up 4 bases, with 9 bases separating them. Germline V lookup: CDR1 SGHDT, CDR2 YYEEEE. CDR3 length: 13 amino acids. The chain recombines TRBV5-6 with TRBJ2-1; perhaps TRBD2 as D (6 bases). The clonotype comes from a woman between 45 and 65 years old with active or convalescent COVID-19. The sequenced sample consisted of peripheral blood. CDR3 residues: CASSHGGYNEQFF. CDR3 DNA sequence: TGTGCCAGCAGCCATGGGGGGTACAATGAGCAGTTCTTC.